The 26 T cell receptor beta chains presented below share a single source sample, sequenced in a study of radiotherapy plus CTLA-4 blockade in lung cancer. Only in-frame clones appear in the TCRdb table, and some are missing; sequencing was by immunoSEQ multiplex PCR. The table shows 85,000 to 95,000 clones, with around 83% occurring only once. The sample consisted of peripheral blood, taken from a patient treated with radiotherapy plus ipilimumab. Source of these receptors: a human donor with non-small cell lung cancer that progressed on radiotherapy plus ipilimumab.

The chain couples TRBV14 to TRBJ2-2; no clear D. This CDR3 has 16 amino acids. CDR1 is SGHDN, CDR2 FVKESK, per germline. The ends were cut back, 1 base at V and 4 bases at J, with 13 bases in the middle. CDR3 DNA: TGTGCCAGCAGCCAAGTGTTGCCCCTTGGCACCGGGGAGCTGTTTTTT. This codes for CASSQVLPLGTGELFF.

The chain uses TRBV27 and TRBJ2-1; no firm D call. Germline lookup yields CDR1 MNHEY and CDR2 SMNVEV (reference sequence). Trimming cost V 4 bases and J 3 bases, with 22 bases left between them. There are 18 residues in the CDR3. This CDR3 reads CASSSLAPQVGYYNEQFF. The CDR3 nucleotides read TGTGCCAGCAGTTCCTTAGCCCCTCAAGTGGGGTACTACAATGAGCAGTTCTTC.

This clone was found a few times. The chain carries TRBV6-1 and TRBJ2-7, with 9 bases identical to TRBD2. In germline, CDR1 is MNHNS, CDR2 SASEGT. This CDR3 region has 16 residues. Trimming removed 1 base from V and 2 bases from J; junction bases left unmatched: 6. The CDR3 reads CASSEGVAGAPYEQYV. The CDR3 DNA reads TGTGCCAGCAGTGAAGGGGTAGCGGGAGCTCCCTACGAGCAGTACGTC.

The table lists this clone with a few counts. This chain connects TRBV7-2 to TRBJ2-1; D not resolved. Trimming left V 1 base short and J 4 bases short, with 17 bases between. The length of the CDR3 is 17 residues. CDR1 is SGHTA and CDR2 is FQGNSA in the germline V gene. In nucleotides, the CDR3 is TGTGCCAGCAGCTTAGTTGTAGTGGAGTTCTCTTACAATGAGCAGTTCTTC. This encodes CASSLVVVEFSYNEQFF.

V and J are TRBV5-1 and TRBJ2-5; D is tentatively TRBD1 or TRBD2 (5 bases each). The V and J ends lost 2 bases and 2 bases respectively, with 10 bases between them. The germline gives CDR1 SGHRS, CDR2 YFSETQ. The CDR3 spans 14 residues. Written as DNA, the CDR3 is TGCGCCAGCAGCTTTGGGGGATATCAAGAGACCCAGTACTTC. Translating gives CASSFGGYQETQYF.

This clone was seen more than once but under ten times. CDR3 sequence reads: CASRRRDRGFATNEKLFF. The CDR3 DNA sequence: TGTGCCAGTAGACGCCGGGACAGGGGTTTTGCAACTAATGAAAAACTGTTTTTT. The rearrangement joins TRBV19 to TRBJ1-4; 10 bases are shared with TRBD1. The germline V gene encodes CDR1 LNHDA and CDR2 SQIVND (reference sequence). The CDR3 length is 18 residues. J lost 0 bases, V lost 6 bases, and 10 bases had no gene match.

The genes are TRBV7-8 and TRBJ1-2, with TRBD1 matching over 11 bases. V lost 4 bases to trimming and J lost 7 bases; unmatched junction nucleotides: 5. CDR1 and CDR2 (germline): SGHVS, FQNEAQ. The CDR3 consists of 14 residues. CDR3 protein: CASSSTGTGGGYTF. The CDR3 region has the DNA TGTGCCAGCAGCTCAACCGGGACAGGGGGTGGCTACACCTTC.

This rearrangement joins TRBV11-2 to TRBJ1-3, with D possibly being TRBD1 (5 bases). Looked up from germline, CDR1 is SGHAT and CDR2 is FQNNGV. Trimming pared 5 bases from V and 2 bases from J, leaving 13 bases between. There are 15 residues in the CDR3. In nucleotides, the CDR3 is TGTGCCAGCAGCCTCATGGTGGGGGCTGGAAACACCATATATTTT. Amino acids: CASSLMVGAGNTIYF.

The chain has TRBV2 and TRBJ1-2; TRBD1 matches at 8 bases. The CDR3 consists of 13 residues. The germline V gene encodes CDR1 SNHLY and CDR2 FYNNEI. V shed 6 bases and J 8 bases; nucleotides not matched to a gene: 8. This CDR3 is CASRKQGEGGYTF. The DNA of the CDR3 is TGTGCCAGCAGAAAACAGGGGGAAGGGGGCTACACCTTC.

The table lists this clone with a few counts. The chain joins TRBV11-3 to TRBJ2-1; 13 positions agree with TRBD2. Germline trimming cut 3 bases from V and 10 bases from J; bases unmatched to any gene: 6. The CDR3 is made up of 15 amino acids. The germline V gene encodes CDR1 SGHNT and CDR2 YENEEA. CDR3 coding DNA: TGTGCCAGCAGCTTCGGGGGACTAGCGGGACGAGAGCAGTTCTTC. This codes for CASSFGGLAGREQFF.

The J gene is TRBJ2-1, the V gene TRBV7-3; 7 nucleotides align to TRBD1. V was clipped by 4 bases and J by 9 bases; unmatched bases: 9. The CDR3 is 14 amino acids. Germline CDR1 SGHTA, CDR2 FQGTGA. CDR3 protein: CASSSRGQNSEQFF. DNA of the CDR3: TGTGCCAGCAGCTCCCGGGGACAGAATAGTGAGCAGTTCTTC.

CDR3 amino acids: CASSFGPNYEQYF. Here the CDR3 DNA reads TGTGCCAGCAGCTTTGGGCCCAACTACGAGCAGTACTTC. The V gene is TRBV5-4, the J gene TRBJ2-7; unclear D gene. The germline V gene has CDR1 SGHNT and CDR2 YYREEE (reference sequence). V was pared by 2 bases and J by 3 bases, with 9 bases between. The CDR3 loop spans 13 amino acids.

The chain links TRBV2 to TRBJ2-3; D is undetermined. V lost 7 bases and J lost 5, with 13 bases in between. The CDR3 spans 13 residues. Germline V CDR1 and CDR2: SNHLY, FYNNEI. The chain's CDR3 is CASTTSYQDTQYF. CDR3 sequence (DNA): TGTGCCAGCACGACCAGCTACCAAGATACGCAGTATTTT.

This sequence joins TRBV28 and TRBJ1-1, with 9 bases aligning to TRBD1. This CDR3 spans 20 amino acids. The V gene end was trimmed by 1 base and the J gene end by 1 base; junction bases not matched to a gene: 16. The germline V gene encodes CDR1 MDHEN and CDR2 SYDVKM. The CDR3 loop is CASSLSPGGYRGLRNTEAFF. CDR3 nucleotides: TGTGCCAGCAGTTTATCCCCCGGAGGTTACAGGGGGCTGAGGAACACTGAAGCTTTCTTT.

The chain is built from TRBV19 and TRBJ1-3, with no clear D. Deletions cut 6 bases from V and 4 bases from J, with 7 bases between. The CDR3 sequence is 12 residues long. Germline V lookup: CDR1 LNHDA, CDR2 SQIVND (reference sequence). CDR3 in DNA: TGTGCCAGTAGGGCGGACGGAAACACCATATATTTT. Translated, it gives CASRADGNTIYF.

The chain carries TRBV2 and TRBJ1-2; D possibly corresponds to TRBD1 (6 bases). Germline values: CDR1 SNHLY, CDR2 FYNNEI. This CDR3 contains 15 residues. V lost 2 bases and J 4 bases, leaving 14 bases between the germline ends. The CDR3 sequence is CASSESTGFSYGYTF. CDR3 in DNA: TGTGCCAGCAGTGAAAGCACAGGGTTTAGCTATGGCTACACCTTC.

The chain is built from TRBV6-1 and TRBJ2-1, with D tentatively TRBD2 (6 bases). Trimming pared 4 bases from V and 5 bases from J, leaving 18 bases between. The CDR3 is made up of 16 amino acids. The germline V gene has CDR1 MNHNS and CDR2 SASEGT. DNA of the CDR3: TGTGCCAGCAGTGGTAGGAGGGGTAAGTTGGACAATGAGCAGTTCTTC. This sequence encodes CASSGRRGKLDNEQFF.

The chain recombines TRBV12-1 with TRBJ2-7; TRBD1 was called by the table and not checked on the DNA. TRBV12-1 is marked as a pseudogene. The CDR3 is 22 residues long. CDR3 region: CASSALGPTLQFREISLHEHNV. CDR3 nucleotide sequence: TGTGCCAGCAGCGCTTTGGGGCCCACCCTTCAATTCAGGGAAATCTCCCTTCACGAGCACAACGTC.

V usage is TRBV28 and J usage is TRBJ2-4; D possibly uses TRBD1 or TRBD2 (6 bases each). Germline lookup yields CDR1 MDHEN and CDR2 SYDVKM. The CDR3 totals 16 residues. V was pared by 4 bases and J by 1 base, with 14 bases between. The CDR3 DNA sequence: TGTGCCAGCAGTTCCCACAGGAGGGGGGCCAAAAACATTCAGTACTTC. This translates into CASSSHRRGAKNIQYF.

This CDR3 is CALPGAGANVLTF. DNA of the CDR3: TGTGCCCTACCAGGGGCTGGGGCCAACGTCCTGACTTTC. This chain joins TRBV30 and TRBJ2-6; D might be TRBD1 (6 bases). The V end was cut by 8 bases, the J end by 2 bases, with 10 bases between. The CDR3 contains 13 residues. Per germline, CDR1 GTSNPN and CDR2 SVGIG (reference sequence).

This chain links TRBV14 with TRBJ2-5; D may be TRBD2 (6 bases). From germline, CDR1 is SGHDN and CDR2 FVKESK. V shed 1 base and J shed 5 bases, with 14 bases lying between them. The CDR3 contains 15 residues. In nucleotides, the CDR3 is TGTGCCAGCAGCCAAGGCGGAGGGGTAGGGGAGACCCAGTACTTC. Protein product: CASSQGGGVGETQYF.

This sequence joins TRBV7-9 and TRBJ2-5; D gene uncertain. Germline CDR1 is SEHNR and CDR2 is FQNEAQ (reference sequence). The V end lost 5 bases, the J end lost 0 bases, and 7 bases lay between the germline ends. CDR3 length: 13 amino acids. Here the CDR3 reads CASSQRDQETQYF. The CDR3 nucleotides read TGTGCCAGCAGCCAACGGGACCAAGAGACCCAGTACTTC.

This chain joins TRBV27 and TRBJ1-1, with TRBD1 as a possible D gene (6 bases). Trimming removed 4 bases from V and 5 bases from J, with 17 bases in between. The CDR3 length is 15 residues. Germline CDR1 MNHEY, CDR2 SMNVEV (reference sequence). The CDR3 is CASSYLSTGGTEAFF. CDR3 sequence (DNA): TGTGCCAGCAGTTATTTGTCGACAGGCGGAACTGAAGCTTTCTTT.

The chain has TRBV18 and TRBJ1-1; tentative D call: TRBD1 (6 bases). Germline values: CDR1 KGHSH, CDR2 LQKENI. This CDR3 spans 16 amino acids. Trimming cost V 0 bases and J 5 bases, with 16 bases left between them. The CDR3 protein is CASSPPAGVMGTEAFF. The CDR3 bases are TGTGCCAGCTCACCACCGGCAGGGGTGATGGGTACTGAAGCTTTCTTT.

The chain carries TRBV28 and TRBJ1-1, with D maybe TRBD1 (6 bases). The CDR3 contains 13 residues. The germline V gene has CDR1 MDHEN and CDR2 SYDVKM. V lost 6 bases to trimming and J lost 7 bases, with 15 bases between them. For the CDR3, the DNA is TGTGCCAGCAGGCCTACAGGGTACGATGAAGCTTTCTTT. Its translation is CASRPTGYDEAFF.

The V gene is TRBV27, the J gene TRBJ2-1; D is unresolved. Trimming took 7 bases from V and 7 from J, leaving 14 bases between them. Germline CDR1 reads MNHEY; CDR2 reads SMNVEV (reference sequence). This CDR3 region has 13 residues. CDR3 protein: CASTSRWRNEQFF. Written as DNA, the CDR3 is TGTGCCAGCACCTCTCGCTGGCGGAATGAGCAGTTCTTC.